This TCR beta chain came from a study of blood T cell repertoires in COVID-19. Germline assignment: CDR1 MNHEY and CDR2 SVGEGT. CDR3 length: 15 residues. V dropped 0 bases and J dropped 5; count of bases not matched to a gene: 4. This clone turned up a few times. Only in-frame clones appear in the TCRdb table, and some are missing; sequencing was by immunoSEQ multiplex PCR. The repertoire has some 66,000 clones, 91% of them found once; the top ten carry 6% to 9.5%. Specimen: peripheral blood. The clonotype comes from a human donor in a cohort sampled during active COVID-19. The V and J genes are TRBV6-2 or TRBV6-3 and TRBJ2-7; TRBD2 matches at 10 bases. The CDR3 loop is CASSYSSSGSHEQYF. CDR3 DNA: TGTGCCAGCAGTTACTCGTCTAGCGGGAGCCACGAGCAGTACTTC.